The 5 T cell receptor beta chains reported below all come from one sample, sequenced in a study of cytomegalovirus exposure and HLA in healthy donors. PCR amplification relied on 60 Vbeta primers (plus 13 Jbeta primers). Produced via immunoSEQ multiplex PCR; TCRdb's table is partial and in-frame only. The repertoire holds some 250,000 clones, with 80% to 85% as singletons. Material: PBMCs. These receptors all come from a woman in her sixties or seventies in good health and CMV-seropositive.

This clone was seen once. The chain has TRBV9 and TRBJ2-1, with 9 bases fitting TRBD2. The CDR3 is 18 amino acids. Germline V gives CDR1 SGDLS, CDR2 YYNGEE. J was trimmed by 0 bases and V by 3 bases; bases with no gene match: 10. CDR3 sequence: CASSASGTSLISYNEQFF. CDR3 DNA: TGTGCCAGCAGCGCGTCCGGGACTAGCCTTATCTCCTACAATGAGCAGTTCTTC.

V is TRBV4-1 and J is TRBJ2-2; 12 bases match TRBD2. The trim removed 4 bases at V and 3 bases at J, leaving 6 bases unmatched. CDR1 and CDR2 (germline): MGHRA, YSYEKL. There are 17 residues in the CDR3. The CDR3 sequence: CASSPGLAGMDTGELFF. The CDR3 DNA is TGCGCCAGCAGCCCCGGACTAGCGGGAATGGACACCGGGGAGCTGTTTTTT.

The gene calls are TRBV7-9 and TRBJ1-2; 11 nucleotides line up with TRBD1. J lost 7 bases, V lost 7 bases, and 11 bases had no gene match. Germline CDR1 is SEHNR and CDR2 is FQNEAQ (reference sequence). The CDR3 contains 15 residues. The CDR3 sequence: CASTKEWTGGGGYTF. In nucleotides, the CDR3 is TGTGCCAGCACCAAAGAATGGACAGGGGGCGGTGGCTACACCTTC.

V usage is TRBV28 and J usage is TRBJ1-6; 7 bases are a match to TRBD1. The CDR3 contains 15 residues. The junction had 6 bases not matched to a gene; V was cut back by 2 bases and J by 8 bases. Germline lookup yields CDR1 MDHEN and CDR2 SYDVKM. Written as DNA, the CDR3 is TGTGCCAGCAGTTTAGCCCGACAGGGAGATTCACCCCTCCACTTT. Protein product: CASSLARQGDSPLHF.

CDR3 sequence: CAISEEGPNTEAFF. CDR3 sequence (DNA): TGTGCCATCAGTGAAGAGGGCCCCAACACTGAAGCTTTCTTT. The J gene is TRBJ1-1, the V gene TRBV10-3; D uncertain. V lost 3 bases to trimming and J lost 2 bases, with 10 bases between them. The germline V gene has CDR1 ENHRY and CDR2 SYGVKD. This CDR3 region has 14 residues.